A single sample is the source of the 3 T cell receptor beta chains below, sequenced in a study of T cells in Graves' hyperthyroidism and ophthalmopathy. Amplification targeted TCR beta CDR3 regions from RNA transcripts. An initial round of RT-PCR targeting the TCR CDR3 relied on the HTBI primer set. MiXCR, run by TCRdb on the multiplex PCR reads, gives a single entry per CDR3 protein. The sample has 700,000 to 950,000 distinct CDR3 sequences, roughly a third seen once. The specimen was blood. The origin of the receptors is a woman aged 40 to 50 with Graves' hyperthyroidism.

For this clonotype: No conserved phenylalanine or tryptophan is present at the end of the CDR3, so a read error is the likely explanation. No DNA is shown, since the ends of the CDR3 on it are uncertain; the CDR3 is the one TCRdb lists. The CDR3 protein is CASRPTTK. The chain recombines TRBV7-9 with TRBJ1-6. The germline gives CDR1 SEHNR, CDR2 FQNEAQ (reference sequence). The CDR3 length equals 8 residues, ends included.

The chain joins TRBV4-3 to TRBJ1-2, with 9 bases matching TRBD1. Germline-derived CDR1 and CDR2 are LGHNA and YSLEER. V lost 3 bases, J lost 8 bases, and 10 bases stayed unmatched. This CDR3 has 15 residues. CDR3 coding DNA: TGCGCCAGCAGCCAGGCCGCACAGGGGGCGCGCGGCTACACCTTC. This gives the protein CASSQAAQGARGYTF.

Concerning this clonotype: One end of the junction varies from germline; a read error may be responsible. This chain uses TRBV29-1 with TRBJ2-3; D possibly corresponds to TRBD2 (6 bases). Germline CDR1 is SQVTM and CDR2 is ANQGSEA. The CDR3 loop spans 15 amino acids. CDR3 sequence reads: CSAEDAGLLGDTQYF. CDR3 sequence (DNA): TGCAGCGCTGAAGACGCGGGACTCTTGGGAGATACGCAGTATTTT.